The sequence of this TCR beta chain was determined in a study of cytomegalovirus exposure and HLA in healthy donors. Points on this clone: The antigen remains unidentified.

General study findings and limits: It was shown in a later analysis that HLA-associated TCR beta chains were more clonally expanded than other, equally common chains.

Researchers ran the PCR with 60 Vbeta and 13 Jbeta primers. The protocol was immunoSEQ multiplex PCR, while the TCRdb copy is restricted to in-frame clones and leaves out a portion. There are roughly 160,000 clones in the sample; approximately 80% occur only once, and 2% to 2.5% lies in the top ten. The CDR3 consists of 15 residues. The V end lost 5 bases, the J end lost 0 bases, and 11 bases lay between the germline ends. Germline assignment: CDR1 MNHEY and CDR2 SMNVEV (reference sequence). This TCR derives from a man aged 50-60 years in good health and CMV-seropositive. This chain connects TRBV27 to TRBJ2-1, with D tentatively TRBD2 (5 bases). The source material was PBMCs. The CDR3 region has the DNA TGTGCCAGCAGTGGACTCCCAAGCTCCTACAATGAGCAGTTCTTC. This sequence encodes CASSGLPSSYNEQFF.